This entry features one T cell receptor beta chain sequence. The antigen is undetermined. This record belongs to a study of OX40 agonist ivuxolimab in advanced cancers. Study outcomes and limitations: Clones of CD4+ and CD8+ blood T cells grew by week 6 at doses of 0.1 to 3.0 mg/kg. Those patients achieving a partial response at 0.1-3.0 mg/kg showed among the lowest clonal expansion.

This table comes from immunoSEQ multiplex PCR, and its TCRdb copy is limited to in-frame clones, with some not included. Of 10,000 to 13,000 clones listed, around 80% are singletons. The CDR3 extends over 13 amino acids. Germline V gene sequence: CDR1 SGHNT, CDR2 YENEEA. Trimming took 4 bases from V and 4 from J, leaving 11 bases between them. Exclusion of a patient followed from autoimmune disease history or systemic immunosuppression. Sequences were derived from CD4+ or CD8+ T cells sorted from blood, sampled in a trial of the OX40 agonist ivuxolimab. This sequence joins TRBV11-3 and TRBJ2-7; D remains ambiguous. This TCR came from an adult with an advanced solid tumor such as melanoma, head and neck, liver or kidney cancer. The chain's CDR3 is CASSWPDGYEQYF. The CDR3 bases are TGTGCCAGCAGCTGGCCAGACGGATACGAGCAGTACTTC.